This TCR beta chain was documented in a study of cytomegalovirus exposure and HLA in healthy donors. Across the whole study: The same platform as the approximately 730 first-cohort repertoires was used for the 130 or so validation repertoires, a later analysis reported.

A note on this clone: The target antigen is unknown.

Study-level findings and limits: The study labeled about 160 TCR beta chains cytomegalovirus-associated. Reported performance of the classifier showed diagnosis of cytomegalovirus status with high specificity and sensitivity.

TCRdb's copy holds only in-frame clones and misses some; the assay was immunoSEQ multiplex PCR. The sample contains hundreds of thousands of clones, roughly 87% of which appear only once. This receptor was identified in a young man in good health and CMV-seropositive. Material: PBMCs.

DNA for the CDR3: TGTGCCAGCACGGTGAAGGGAAGGGGATCGGGCAATGAGCAGTTCTTC. It codes for CASTVKGRGSGNEQFF. This rearrangement joins TRBV6-6 to TRBJ2-1, with a possible D match to TRBD1 (5 bases). CDR3 size: 16 residues. Trimming took 7 bases from V and 6 from J, leaving 22 bases between them. Germline lookup yields CDR1 MNHNY and CDR2 SVGAGI (reference sequence).